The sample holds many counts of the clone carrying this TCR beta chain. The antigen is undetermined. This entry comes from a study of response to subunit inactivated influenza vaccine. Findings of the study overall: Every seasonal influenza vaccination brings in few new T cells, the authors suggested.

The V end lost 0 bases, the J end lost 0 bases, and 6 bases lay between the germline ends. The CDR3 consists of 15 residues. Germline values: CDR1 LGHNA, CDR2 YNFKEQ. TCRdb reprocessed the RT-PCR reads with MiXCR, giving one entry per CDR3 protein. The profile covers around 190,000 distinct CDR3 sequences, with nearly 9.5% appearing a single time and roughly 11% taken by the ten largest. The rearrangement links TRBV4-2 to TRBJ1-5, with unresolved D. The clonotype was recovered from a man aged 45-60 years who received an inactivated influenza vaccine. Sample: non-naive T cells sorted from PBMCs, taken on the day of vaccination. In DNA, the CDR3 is TGTGCCAGCAGCCAAGATCCCGTTAGCAATCAGCCCCAGCATTTT. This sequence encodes CASSQDPVSNQPQHF.